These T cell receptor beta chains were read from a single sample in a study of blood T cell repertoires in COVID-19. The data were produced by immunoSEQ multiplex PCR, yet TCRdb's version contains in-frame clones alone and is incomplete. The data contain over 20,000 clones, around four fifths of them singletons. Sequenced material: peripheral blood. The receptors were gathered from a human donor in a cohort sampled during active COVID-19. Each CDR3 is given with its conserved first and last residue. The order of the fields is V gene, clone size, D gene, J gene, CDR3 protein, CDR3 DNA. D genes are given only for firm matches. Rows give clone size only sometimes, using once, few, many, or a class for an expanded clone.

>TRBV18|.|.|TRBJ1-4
CASSGSLGGSEKLFF
TGTGCCAGCTCCGGATCTCTTGGAGGGAGTGAAAAACTGTTTTTT
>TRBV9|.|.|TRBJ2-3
CASTRKVGSTDTQYF
TGTGCCAGCACCCGGAAGGTCGGGAGCACAGATACGCAGTATTTT
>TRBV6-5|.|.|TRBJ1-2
CASSYVASNYGYTF
TGTGCCAGCAGTTACGTAGCCTCTAACTATGGCTACACCTTC
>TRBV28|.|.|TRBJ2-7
CASSLAGAGSYEQYF
TGTGCCAGCAGTCTAGCAGGGGCCGGATCCTACGAGCAGTACTTC
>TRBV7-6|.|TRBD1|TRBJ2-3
CASSFVGTGTDTQYF
TGTGCCAGCAGCTTTGTCGGGACAGGGACAGATACGCAGTATTTT
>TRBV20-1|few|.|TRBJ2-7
CSARSGHEQYF
TGCAGTGCTAGATCCGGTCACGAGCAGTACTTC
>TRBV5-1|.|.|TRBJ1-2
CASSPQGKANYGYTF
TGCGCCAGCAGCCCCCAGGGGAAAGCTAACTATGGCTACACCTTC
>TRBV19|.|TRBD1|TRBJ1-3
CASSDRGRSGNTIYF
TGTGCCAGTAGTGACAGGGGACGCTCTGGAAACACCATATATTTT
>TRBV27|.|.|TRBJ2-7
CASSLGTPPIYEQYF
TGTGCCAGCAGTTTAGGGACACCTCCAATTTACGAGCAGTACTTC
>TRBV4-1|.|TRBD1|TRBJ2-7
CASSPWTGTDNEQYF
TGCGCCAGCAGCCCGTGGACAGGGACCGACAACGAGCAGTACTTC
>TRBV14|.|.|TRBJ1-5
CASSQAGEGPQHF
TGTGCCAGCAGCCAAGCTGGAGAGGGGCCCCAGCATTTT
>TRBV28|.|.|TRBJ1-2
CASSLSTSDRFRYGYTF
TGTGCCAGCAGTTTATCCACCAGTGACAGGTTCCGCTATGGCTACACCTTC
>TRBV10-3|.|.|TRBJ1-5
CAISERGEGQPQHF
TGTGCCATCAGTGAGCGCGGGGAGGGACAGCCCCAGCATTTT
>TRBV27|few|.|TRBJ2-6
CASSLFGGSGANVLTF
TGTGCCAGCAGTTTATTCGGTGGCTCTGGGGCCAACGTCCTGACTTTC
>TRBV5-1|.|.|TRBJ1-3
CASSLVTGRSGNTIYF
TGCGCCAGCAGCTTGGTTACAGGGAGAAGTGGAAACACCATATATTTT
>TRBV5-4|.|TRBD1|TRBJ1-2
CASSPGRQGYGYTF
TGTGCCAGCAGCCCGGGACGACAGGGCTATGGCTACACCTTC
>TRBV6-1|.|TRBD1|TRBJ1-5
CASSEFQGAISNQPQHF
TGTGCCAGCAGTGAATTCCAGGGGGCTATTAGCAATCAGCCCCAGCATTTT
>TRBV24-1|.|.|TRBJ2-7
CATSDAYEQYF
TGTGCCACCTCAGATGCCTACGAGCAGTACTTC
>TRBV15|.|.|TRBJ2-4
CATSPSRGNIQYF
TGTGCCACCAGTCCAAGTAGGGGAAACATTCAGTACTTC
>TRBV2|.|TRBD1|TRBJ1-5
CASSATGGRGIGSNQPQHF
TGTGCCAGCAGCGCTACAGGGGGCAGGGGGATTGGTAGCAATCAGCCCCAGCATTTT
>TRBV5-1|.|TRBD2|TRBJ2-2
CASSPPNSGAGELFF
TGCGCCAGCAGCCCCCCCAATAGCGGGGCCGGGGAGCTGTTTTTT
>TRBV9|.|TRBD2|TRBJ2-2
CASSPLGRGVSGELFF
TGTGCCAGCAGCCCCCTCGGGAGGGGGGTGTCCGGGGAGCTGTTTTTT
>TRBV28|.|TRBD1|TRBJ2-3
CASSIIGQGVTDTQYF
TGTGCCAGCAGTATTATCGGACAGGGGGTAACAGATACGCAGTATTTT
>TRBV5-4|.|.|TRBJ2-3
CAAATPSTDTQYF
TGTGCTGCCGCTACGCCTAGCACAGATACGCAGTATTTT
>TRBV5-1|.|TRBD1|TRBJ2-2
CASRNGTVTGELFF
TGCGCCAGCAGAAATGGGACAGTCACCGGGGAGCTGTTTTTT